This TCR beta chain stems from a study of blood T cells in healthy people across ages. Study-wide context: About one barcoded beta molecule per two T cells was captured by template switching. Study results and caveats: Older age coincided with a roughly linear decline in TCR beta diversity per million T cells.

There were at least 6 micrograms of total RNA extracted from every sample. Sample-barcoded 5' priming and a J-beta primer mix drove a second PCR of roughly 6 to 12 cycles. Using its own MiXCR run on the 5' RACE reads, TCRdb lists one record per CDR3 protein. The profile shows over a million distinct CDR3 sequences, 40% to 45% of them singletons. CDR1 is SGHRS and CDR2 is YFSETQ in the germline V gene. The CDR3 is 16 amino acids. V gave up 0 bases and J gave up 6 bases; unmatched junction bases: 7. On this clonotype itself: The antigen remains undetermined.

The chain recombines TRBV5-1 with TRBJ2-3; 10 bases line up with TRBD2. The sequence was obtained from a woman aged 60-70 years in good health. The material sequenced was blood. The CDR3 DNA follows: TGCGCCAGCAGCTTGGAACTAGCGGGGCGAGTTGATACGCAGTATTTT. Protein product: CASSLELAGRVDTQYF.